A selection of T cell receptor beta chains follows, all from one sample in a study of cytomegalovirus exposure and HLA in healthy donors. Repertoires were generated with immunoSEQ multiplex PCR, while TCRdb's copy carries only in-frame clones and drops some. The sample has a few hundred thousand clones; roughly 87% are singletons. Sequencing input: PBMCs. Receptors originate from a man between 18 and 35 years old in good health and CMV-seropositive. Each CDR3 is given with its conserved first and last residue. The D gene is left open where the match is weak. A row's size may be missing; if present it is once, few, many or a size class.

>NA|TRBJ1-3|NA|TRBV4-1
CASSQGLGRGTDGNTIYF
TGCGCCAGCAGCCAGGGTCTGGGACGCGGCACCGATGGAAACACCATATATTTT
>NA|TRBJ1-2|NA|TRBV11-2
CASSLAPRGRNYGYTF
TGTGCCAGCAGCTTAGCCCCCCGAGGGCGGAACTATGGCTACACCTTC
>NA|TRBJ1-5|NA|TRBV6-1
CASTKGNSNQPQHF
TGTGCCTCCACGAAGGGGAATAGCAATCAGCCCCAGCATTTT
>NA|TRBJ2-7|TRBD2|TRBV19
CASSIGSSGPRDSEQYF
TGTGCCAGTAGTATTGGTTCTAGCGGTCCCCGAGACTCCGAGCAGTACTTC
>once|TRBJ1-1|NA|TRBV29-1
CSVPPGGLDIGTEAFF
TGCAGCGTTCCCCCCGGGGGACTGGACATTGGCACTGAAGCTTTCTTT
>few|TRBJ2-1|TRBD2|TRBV10-3
CAISGIPGASGDNEQFF
TGTGCCATCAGTGGTATTCCTGGGGCTAGCGGGGACAATGAGCAGTTCTTC
>once|TRBJ1-2|TRBD1|TRBV18
CASSPRDRGGYGYTF
TGTGCCAGCTCACCTCGGGACAGGGGTGGCTATGGCTACACCTTC
>NA|TRBJ2-1|NA|TRBV13
CASSLSRSYNEQFF
TGTGCCAGCAGCCTATCTCGCAGTTATAATGAGCAGTTCTTC
>NA|TRBJ1-1|NA|TRBV2
CASTDKNTEAFF
TGTGCCAGCACCGACAAGAACACTGAAGCTTTCTTT
>NA|TRBJ1-4|NA|TRBV5-6
CASSFGRFLTNEKLFF
TGTGCCAGCAGCTTTGGACGGTTCCTCACTAATGAAAAACTGTTTTTT
>NA|TRBJ1-5|NA|TRBV6-1
CASSEANTIYSNQPQHF
TGTGCCAGCAGTGAAGCTAATACGATTTATAGCAATCAGCCCCAGCATTTT
>few|TRBJ1-2|NA|TRBV7-9
CASSLGQPIYGYTF
TGTGCCAGCAGCTTAGGACAACCCATCTATGGCTACACCTTC
>NA|TRBJ1-1|NA|TRBV5-6
CASSLFNTEAFF
TGTGCCAGCAGCTTGTTCAACACTGAAGCTTTCTTT
>NA|TRBJ1-3|TRBD1|TRBV2
CASSAQGTGGNTIYF
TGTGCCAGCAGTGCCCAGGGGACAGGCGGAAACACCATATATTTT
>NA|TRBJ1-1|NA|TRBV30
CAWSGTENTEAFF
TGTGCCTGGAGTGGAACGGAGAACACTGAAGCTTTCTTT
>NA|TRBJ1-3|NA|TRBV2
CASSEAVGTGNTIYF
TGTGCCAGCAGTGAAGCGGTGGGAACTGGAAACACCATATATTTT
>NA|TRBJ2-1|NA|TRBV5-1
CASKKGAGSDEQFF
TGCGCCAGCAAGAAGGGGGCGGGGAGCGATGAGCAGTTCTTC
>NA|TRBJ2-7|TRBD2|TRBV7-6
CASSLATAPGSSGLSYEQYF
TGTGCCAGCAGCTTAGCAACAGCCCCGGGGTCTAGCGGGTTATCCTACGAGCAGTACTTC
>NA|TRBJ2-1|NA|TRBV5-1
CASSPSPGNRNEQFF
TGCGCCAGCAGCCCCAGCCCAGGGAATCGGAATGAGCAGTTCTTC
>NA|TRBJ2-1|NA|TRBV7-2
CASSLGGGNEQFF
TGTGCCAGCAGCTTAGGAGGGGGCAATGAGCAGTTCTTC
>once|TRBJ2-7|NA|TRBV18
CASSPPTSQGLTEQYF
TGTGCCAGCTCACCACCGACGTCGCAGGGGCTAACGGAGCAGTACTTC
>NA|TRBJ2-2|NA|TRBV5-1
CASSFDAGELFF
TGCGCCAGCAGCTTCGACGCCGGGGAGCTGTTTTTT
>NA|TRBJ1-5|NA|TRBV30
CAWSGGGYNQPQHF
TGTGCCTGGAGTGGTGGCGGTTACAATCAGCCCCAGCATTTT
>NA|TRBJ2-3|TRBD2|TRBV5-1
CASSLGTSGSGDTQYF
TGCGCCAGCAGCTTGGGGACTAGCGGGAGTGGGGATACGCAGTATTTT
>NA|TRBJ1-2|NA|TRBV5-8
CASSYNRDGGSYTF
TGTGCCAGCAGCTACAACCGGGACGGAGGGAGCTACACCTTC
>NA|TRBJ2-5|TRBD2|TRBV6-5
CASSYSIGRQETQYF
TGTGCCAGCAGTTACTCGATCGGGAGGCAAGAGACCCAGTACTTC
>NA|TRBJ2-5|NA|TRBV29-1
CSVEDLTSYPETQYF
TGCAGCGTTGAAGACCTCACTAGTTATCCAGAGACCCAGTACTTC
>NA|TRBJ2-7|NA|TRBV7-9
CASSPLGRSEQYF
TGTGCCAGCAGCCCCCTCGGCAGGAGTGAGCAGTACTTC
>once|TRBJ2-3|TRBD2|TRBV15
CATSRPSGRSTDTQYF
TGTGCCACCAGCAGACCAAGCGGGAGGAGCACAGATACGCAGTATTTT
>NA|TRBJ1-2|NA|TRBV7-2
CASSLYGYTF
TGTGCCAGCAGTCTCTATGGCTACACCTTC
>NA|TRBJ2-7|NA|TRBV27
CASTKREYF
TGTGCCAGCACCAAAAGGGAGTACTTC
>NA|TRBJ1-1|NA|TRBV11-2
CASSLTRNTEAFF
TGTGCCAGCAGCTTAACACGGAACACTGAAGCTTTCTTT
>NA|TRBJ2-2|TRBD1|TRBV28
CASGRTGGSGELFF
TGTGCCAGCGGGAGGACAGGGGGCTCCGGGGAGCTGTTTTTT